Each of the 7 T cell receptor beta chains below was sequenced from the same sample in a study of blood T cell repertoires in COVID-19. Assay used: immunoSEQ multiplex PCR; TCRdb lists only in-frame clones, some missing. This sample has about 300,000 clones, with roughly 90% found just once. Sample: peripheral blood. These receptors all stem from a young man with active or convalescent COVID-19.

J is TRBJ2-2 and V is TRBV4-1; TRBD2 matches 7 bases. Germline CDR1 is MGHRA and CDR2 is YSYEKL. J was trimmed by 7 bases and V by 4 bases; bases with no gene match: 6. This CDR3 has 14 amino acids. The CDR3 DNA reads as TGCGCCAGCAGCCTGGAGCGGGGCGGCGGGGAGCTGTTTTTT. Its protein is CASSLERGGGELFF.

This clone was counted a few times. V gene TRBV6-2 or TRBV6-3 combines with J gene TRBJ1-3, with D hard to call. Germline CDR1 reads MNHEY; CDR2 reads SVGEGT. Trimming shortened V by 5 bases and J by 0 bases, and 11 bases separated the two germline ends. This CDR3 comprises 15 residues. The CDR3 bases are TGTGCCAGCAGTAAGTCCGAGAGCTCTGGAAACACCATATATTTT. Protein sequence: CASSKSESSGNTIYF.

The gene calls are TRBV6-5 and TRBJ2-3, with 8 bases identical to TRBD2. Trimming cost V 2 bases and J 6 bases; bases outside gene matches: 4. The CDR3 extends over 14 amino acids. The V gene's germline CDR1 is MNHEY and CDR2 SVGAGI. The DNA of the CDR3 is TGTGCCAGCAGTTACGGACTAGCTAAGGATACGCAGTATTTT. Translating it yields CASSYGLAKDTQYF.

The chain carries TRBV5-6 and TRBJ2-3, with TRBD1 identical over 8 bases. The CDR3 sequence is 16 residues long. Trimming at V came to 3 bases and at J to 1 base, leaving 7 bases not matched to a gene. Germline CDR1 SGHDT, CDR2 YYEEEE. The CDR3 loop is CASSWQGAGGTDTQYF. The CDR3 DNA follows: TGTGCCAGCAGCTGGCAGGGGGCCGGAGGCACAGATACGCAGTATTTT. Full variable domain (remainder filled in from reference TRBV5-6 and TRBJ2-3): DAGVTQSPTHLIKTRGQQVTLRCSPKSGHDTVSWYQQALGQGPQFIFQYYEEEERQRGNFPDRFSGHQFPNYSSELNVNALLLGDSALYLCASSWQGAGGTDTQYFGPGTRLTVL.

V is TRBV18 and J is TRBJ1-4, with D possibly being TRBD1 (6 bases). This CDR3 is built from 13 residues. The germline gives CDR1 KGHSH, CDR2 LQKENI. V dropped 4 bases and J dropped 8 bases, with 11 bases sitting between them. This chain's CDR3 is CASSLRQEEKLFF. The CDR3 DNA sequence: TGTGCCAGCTCACTAAGACAGGAGGAAAAACTGTTTTTT.

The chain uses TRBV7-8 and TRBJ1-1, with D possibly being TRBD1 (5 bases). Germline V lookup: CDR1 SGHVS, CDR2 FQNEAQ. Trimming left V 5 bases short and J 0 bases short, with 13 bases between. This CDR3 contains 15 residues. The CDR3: CASSEHRIMNTEAFF. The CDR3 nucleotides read TGTGCCAGCAGCGAACACAGGATAATGAACACTGAAGCTTTCTTT.

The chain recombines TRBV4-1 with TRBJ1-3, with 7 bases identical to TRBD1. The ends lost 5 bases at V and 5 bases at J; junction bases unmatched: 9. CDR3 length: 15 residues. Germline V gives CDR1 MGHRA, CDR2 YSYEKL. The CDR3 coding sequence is TGCGCCAGCAGCTTAACGACAGGGACGCGAAACACCATATATTTT. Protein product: CASSLTTGTRNTIYF.